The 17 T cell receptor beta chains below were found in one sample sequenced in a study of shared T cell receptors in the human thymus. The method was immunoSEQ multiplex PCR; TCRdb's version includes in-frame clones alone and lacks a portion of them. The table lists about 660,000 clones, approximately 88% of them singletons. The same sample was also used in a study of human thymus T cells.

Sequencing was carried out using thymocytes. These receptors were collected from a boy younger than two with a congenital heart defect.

CDR3 loop: CASSLGGVQPQHF. The CDR3 bases are TGTGCCAGCAGCTTAGGCGGGGTTCAGCCCCAGCATTTT. The V gene is TRBV7-6, the J gene TRBJ1-5; D remains unclear. The CDR3 consists of 13 residues. CDR1 is SGHVS, CDR2 FNYEAQ, per germline. The V and J ends lost 1 base and 6 bases respectively, with 7 bases between them.

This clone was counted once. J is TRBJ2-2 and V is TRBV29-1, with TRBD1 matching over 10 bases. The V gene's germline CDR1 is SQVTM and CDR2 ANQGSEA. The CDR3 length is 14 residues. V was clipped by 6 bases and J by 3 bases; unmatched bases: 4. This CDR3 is CSVADRGDTGELFF. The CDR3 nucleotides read TGCAGCGTGGCGGACAGGGGGGACACCGGGGAGCTGTTTTTT.

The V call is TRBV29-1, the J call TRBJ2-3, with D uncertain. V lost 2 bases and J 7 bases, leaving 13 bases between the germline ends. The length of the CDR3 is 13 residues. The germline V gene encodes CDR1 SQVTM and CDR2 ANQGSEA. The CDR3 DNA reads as TGCAGCGTTGAACCAGCGTCTATTCATACGCAGTATTTT. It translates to CSVEPASIHTQYF.

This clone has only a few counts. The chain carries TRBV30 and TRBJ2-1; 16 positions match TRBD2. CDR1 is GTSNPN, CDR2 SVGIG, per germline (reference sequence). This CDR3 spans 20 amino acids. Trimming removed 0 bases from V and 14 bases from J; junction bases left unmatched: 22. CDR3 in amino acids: CAWSVGTSGRAGSGVGLKFF. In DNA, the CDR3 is TGTGCCTGGAGTGTTGGGACTAGCGGGAGGGCCGGGTCTGGAGTGGGGTTGAAGTTCTTC.

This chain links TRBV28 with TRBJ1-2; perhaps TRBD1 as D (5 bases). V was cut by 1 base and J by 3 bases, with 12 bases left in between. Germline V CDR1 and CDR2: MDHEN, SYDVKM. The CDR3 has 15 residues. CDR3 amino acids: CASSLSQGGDYGYTF. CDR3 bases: TGTGCCAGCAGTTTATCCCAGGGAGGGGACTATGGCTACACCTTC.

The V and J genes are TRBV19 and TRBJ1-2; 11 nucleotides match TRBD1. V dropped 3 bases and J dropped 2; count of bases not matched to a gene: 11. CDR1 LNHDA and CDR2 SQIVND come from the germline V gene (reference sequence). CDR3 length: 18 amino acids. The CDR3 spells CASSIGTGTGGINYGYTF. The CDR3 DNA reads TGTGCCAGTAGTATCGGTACCGGGACAGGGGGTATCAACTATGGCTACACCTTC. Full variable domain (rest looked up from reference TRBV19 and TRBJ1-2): DGGITQSPKYLFRKEGQNVTLSCEQNLNHDAMYWYRQDPGQGLRLIYYSQIVNDFQKGDIAEGYSVSREKKESFPLTVTSAQKNPTAFYLCASSIGTGTGGINYGYTFGSGTRLTVV.

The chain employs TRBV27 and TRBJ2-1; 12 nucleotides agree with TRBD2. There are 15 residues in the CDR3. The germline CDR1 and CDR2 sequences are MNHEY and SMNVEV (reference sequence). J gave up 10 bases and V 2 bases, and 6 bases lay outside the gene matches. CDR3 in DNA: TGTGCCAGCAGTTTACCTAGCGGGAGGGTATGGGAGCAGTTCTTC. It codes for CASSLPSGRVWEQFF.

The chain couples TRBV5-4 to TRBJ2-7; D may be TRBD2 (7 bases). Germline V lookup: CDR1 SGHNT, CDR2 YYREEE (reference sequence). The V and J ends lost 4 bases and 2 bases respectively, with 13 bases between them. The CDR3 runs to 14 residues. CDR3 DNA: TGTGCCAGCAGCCCCGTGGGGGGGCCCTACGAGCAGTACTTC. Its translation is CASSPVGGPYEQYF.

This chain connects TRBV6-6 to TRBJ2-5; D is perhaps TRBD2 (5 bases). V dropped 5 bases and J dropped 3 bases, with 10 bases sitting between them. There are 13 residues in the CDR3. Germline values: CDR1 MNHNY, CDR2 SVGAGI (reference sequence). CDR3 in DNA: TGTGCCAGCAGTCCCATCGGGGAAGAGACCCAGTACTTC. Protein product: CASSPIGEETQYF.

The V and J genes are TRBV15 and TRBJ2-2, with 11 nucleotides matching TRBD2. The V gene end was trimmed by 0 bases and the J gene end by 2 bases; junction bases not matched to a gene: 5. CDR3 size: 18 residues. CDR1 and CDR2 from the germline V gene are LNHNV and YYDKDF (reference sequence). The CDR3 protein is CATSRDGGTSGNTGELFF. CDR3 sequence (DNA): TGTGCCACCAGCAGAGATGGAGGGACTAGCGGAAACACCGGGGAGCTGTTTTTT.

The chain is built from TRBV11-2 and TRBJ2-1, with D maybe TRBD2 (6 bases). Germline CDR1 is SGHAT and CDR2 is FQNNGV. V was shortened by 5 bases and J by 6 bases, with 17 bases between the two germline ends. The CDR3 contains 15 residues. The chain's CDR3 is CASSQGVGGGNEQFF. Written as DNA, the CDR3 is TGTGCCAGCAGCCAAGGGGTGGGAGGTGGCAATGAGCAGTTCTTC.

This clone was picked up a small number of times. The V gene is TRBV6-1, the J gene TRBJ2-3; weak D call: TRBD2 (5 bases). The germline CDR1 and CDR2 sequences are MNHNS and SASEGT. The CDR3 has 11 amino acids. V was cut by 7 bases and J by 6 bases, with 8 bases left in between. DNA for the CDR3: TGTGCCAGCACAGAGCGGGATACGCAGTATTTT. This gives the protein CASTERDTQYF.

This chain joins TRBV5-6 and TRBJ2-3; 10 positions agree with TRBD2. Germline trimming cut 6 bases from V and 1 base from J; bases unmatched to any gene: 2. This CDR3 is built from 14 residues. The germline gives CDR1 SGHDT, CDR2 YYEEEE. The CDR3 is CASTGTSGTDTQYF. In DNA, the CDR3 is TGTGCCAGCACCGGGACTAGCGGCACAGATACGCAGTATTTT.

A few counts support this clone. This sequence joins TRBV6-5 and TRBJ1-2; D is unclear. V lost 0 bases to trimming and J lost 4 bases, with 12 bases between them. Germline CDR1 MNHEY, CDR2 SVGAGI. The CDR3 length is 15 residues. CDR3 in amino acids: CASSYSRAGSYGYTF. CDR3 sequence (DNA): TGTGCCAGCAGTTACTCGAGGGCCGGGTCCTATGGCTACACCTTC.

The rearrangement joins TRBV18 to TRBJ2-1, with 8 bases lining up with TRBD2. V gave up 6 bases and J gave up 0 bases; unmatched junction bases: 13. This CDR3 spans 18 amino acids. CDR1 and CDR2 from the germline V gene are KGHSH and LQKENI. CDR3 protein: CASSPKGERGSSYNEQFF. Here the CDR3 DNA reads TGTGCCAGCTCCCCCAAGGGCGAGCGGGGGAGCTCCTACAATGAGCAGTTCTTC.

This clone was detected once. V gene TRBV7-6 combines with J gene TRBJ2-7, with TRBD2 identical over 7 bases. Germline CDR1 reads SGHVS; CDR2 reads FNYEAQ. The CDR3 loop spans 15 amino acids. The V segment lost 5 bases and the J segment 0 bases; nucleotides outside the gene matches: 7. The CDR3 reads CASSPAPSGSYEQYF. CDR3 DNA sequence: TGTGCCAGCAGCCCCGCTCCTAGCGGCTCCTACGAGCAGTACTTC.

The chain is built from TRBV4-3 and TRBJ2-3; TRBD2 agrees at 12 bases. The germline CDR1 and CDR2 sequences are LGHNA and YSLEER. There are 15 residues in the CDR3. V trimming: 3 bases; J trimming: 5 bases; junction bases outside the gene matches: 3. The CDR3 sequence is CASSQTSGRQDTQYF. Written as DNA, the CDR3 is TGCGCCAGCAGCCAGACTAGCGGGAGACAAGATACGCAGTATTTT.